The 10 T cell receptor beta chains below come from one sample, sequenced in a study of T cell responses to AZD1222 COVID-19 vaccine. Method: immunoSEQ multiplex PCR; TCRdb's copy keeps in-frame clones and lacks some. The table records about 140,000 clones, around nine tenths of them present only once. This material consisted of peripheral blood, taken on day 0 of AZD1222 vaccination. Every receptor here comes from an adult in good health.

V usage is TRBV4-1 and J usage is TRBJ1-3, with no clear D. CDR1 is MGHRA and CDR2 is YSYEKL in the germline V gene. Trimming pared 0 bases from V and 4 bases from J, leaving 13 bases between. This CDR3 comprises 16 residues. The CDR3: CASSQDGGISGNTIYF. The CDR3 nucleotides are TGCGCCAGCAGCCAAGACGGTGGCATTTCAGGAAACACCATATATTTT.

This chain links TRBV7-7 with TRBJ2-3, with 9 bases that match TRBD1. This CDR3 contains 14 residues. With 5 bases clipped from V and 4 bases from J, the junction kept 4 bases outside the gene matches. Germline assignment: CDR1 SSHAT and CDR2 FNYEAQ (reference sequence). DNA of the CDR3: TGTGCCAGCAGCCGAAGACAGGGGGCAGATACGCAGTATTTT. Translating gives CASSRRQGADTQYF.

This chain joins TRBV6-5 and TRBJ1-6; TRBD1 is a possible D gene (6 bases). This CDR3 is 15 amino acids long. Germline V gene data show CDR1 as MNHEY and CDR2 as SVGAGI. V was pared by 0 bases and J by 7 bases, with 10 bases between. CDR3 residues: CASSYSTGGNSPLHF. In DNA form, the CDR3 reads TGTGCCAGCAGTTACTCGACAGGCGGGAATTCACCCCTCCACTTT.

The gene calls are TRBV10-3 and TRBJ1-6; D unresolved. The CDR3 is 12 amino acids. With 3 bases removed from V and 3 bases from J, the gap between germline ends came to 0 bases. From germline, CDR1 is ENHRY and CDR2 SYGVKD. This CDR3 is CAISDYNSPLHF. CDR3 DNA: TGTGCCATCAGTGACTATAATTCACCCCTCCACTTT.

V and J are TRBV28 and TRBJ1-5, with D unresolved. Trimming took off 4 bases at V and 4 bases at J, with 14 bases between the two ends. This CDR3 region has 15 residues. CDR1 and CDR2 from the germline V gene are MDHEN and SYDVKM. In DNA, the CDR3 is TGTGCCAGCAGTTCTCGCCTCTCACCTAATCAGCCCCAGCATTTT. Translation: CASSSRLSPNQPQHF.

This rearrangement joins TRBV7-2 to TRBJ1-1; possibly TRBD1 for D (6 bases). Germline values: CDR1 SGHTA, CDR2 FQGNSA. The germline V and J ends were trimmed by 5 bases and 3 bases, with 13 bases remaining between them. The CDR3 length is 14 residues. The DNA for the CDR3 is TGTGCCAGCAGCCCACAGGGAATAGACACTGAAGCTTTCTTT. Translated: CASSPQGIDTEAFF.

This clone turned up a few times. The chain is built from TRBV27 and TRBJ2-7; D uncertain. Germline loops: CDR1 MNHEY, CDR2 SMNVEV (reference sequence). This CDR3 region has 14 residues. Trimming left V 4 bases short and J 2 bases short, with 12 bases between. The CDR3 sequence is CASSYRRPPYEQYF. The CDR3 nucleotides are TGTGCCAGCAGTTATAGACGGCCCCCCTACGAGCAGTACTTC.

The rearrangement joins TRBV28 to TRBJ1-5; D call uncertain. The V and J ends lost 2 bases and 9 bases respectively, with 17 bases between them. CDR3 length: 15 residues. CDR1 and CDR2 from the germline V gene are MDHEN and SYDVKM. This chain's CDR3 is CASSLLGQRNGPQHF. CDR3 coding DNA: TGTGCCAGCAGTTTACTTGGGCAGCGTAATGGGCCCCAGCATTTT.

The chain employs TRBV19 and TRBJ2-1, with TRBD2 matching over 8 bases. With 7 bases clipped from V and 6 bases from J, the junction kept 11 bases outside the gene matches. The CDR3 runs to 15 residues. CDR1 LNHDA and CDR2 SQIVND come from the germline V gene (reference sequence). The CDR3 spells CASMGSGRGANEQFF. CDR3 in DNA: TGTGCCAGTATGGGAAGCGGGAGAGGGGCCAATGAGCAGTTCTTC.

This chain joins TRBV12-3 or TRBV12-4 and TRBJ1-3; D unclear. The V gene lost 3 bases and the J gene lost 0 bases, with 3 bases spanning the gap. The CDR3 is made up of 13 amino acids. CDR3 sequence reads: CASSFASGNTIYF. In DNA form, the CDR3 reads TGTGCCAGCAGTTTCGCCTCTGGAAACACCATATATTTT.